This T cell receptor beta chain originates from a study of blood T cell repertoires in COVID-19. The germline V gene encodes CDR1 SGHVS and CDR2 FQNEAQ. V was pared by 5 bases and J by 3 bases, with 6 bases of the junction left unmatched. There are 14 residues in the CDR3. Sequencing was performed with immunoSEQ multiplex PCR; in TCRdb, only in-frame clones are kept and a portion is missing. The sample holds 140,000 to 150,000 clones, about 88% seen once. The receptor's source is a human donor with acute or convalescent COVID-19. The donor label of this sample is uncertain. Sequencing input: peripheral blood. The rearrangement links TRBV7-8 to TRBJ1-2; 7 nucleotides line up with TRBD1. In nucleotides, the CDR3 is TGTGCCAGCAGCCTCGGACAGGCTTACTATGGCTACACCTTC. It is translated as CASSLGQAYYGYTF.